A single sample is the source of the 8 T cell receptor beta chains below, sequenced in a study of OX40 agonist ivuxolimab in advanced cancers. Only in-frame clones appear in the TCRdb table, and some are missing; sequencing was by immunoSEQ multiplex PCR. The sample records tens of thousands of clones, approximately 90% being singletons. Material: CD4+ or CD8+ T cells sorted from blood, obtained in a trial of the OX40 agonist ivuxolimab. The receptors come from an adult with an advanced solid tumor such as melanoma, head and neck, liver or kidney cancer.

This chain joins TRBV2 and TRBJ1-4; 7 nucleotides line up with TRBD1. CDR1 is SNHLY, CDR2 FYNNEI, per germline. CDR3 size: 15 residues. V shed 5 bases and J 2 bases; nucleotides not matched to a gene: 5. CDR3 nucleotides: TGTGCCAGCAGTTTGGAGGGACAGACTAATGAAAAACTGTTTTTT. It is translated as CASSLEGQTNEKLFF.

The genes are TRBV19 and TRBJ2-6; D uncertain. CDR1 is LNHDA and CDR2 is SQIVND in the germline V gene (reference sequence). The length of the CDR3 is 16 residues. The V and J ends lost 0 bases and 4 bases respectively, with 10 bases between them. This chain's CDR3 is CASSIDRVSGANVLTF. In nucleotides, the CDR3 is TGTGCCAGTAGTATAGATCGGGTTTCAGGGGCCAACGTCCTGACTTTC. Combining the CDR3 with reference TRBV19 and TRBJ2-6 gives the whole variable domain DGGITQSPKYLFRKEGQNVTLSCEQNLNHDAMYWYRQDPGQGLRLIYYSQIVNDFQKGDIAEGYSVSREKKESFPLTVTSAQKNPTAFYLCASSIDRVSGANVLTFGAGSRLTVL.

The chain recombines TRBV10-1 with TRBJ2-3; D not resolved. The CDR3 consists of 11 residues. Germline lookup yields CDR1 WNHNN and CDR2 SYGVQD (reference sequence). The V end lost 4 bases, the J end lost 5 bases, and 4 bases lay between the germline ends. CDR3 in amino acids: CASSVLDTQYF. The CDR3 nucleotides read TGCGCCAGCAGTGTGTTAGATACGCAGTATTTT.

V is TRBV7-8 and J is TRBJ2-1; D possibly uses TRBD1 or TRBD2 (5 bases each). The CDR3 has 15 residues. Germline CDR1 and CDR2: SGHVS and FQNEAQ. V was cut by 10 bases and J by 4 bases, with 20 bases left in between. CDR3 in amino acids: CATGAGSGLYNEQFF. CDR3 nucleotide sequence: TGTGCCACCGGGGCCGGAAGCGGATTATACAATGAGCAGTTCTTC.

The J gene is TRBJ2-5, the V gene TRBV11-3; D is unclear. CDR1 is SGHNT, CDR2 YENEEA, per germline. CDR3 length: 13 amino acids. V lost 5 bases and J 4 bases, leaving 11 bases between the germline ends. CDR3 sequence reads: CASSLGVGETQYF. The CDR3 nucleotides read TGTGCCAGCAGCCTCGGAGTCGGAGAGACCCAGTACTTC.

This chain connects TRBV7-3 to TRBJ2-5; 12 bases are shared with TRBD2. Germline assignment: CDR1 SGHTA and CDR2 FQGTGA. This CDR3 spans 15 amino acids. With V trimmed by 4 bases and J by 2 bases, 2 bases remained unmatched. The CDR3 loop reads CASSSGLAGQETQYF. CDR3 sequence (DNA): TGTGCCAGCAGCTCGGGACTAGCGGGTCAAGAGACCCAGTACTTC.

CDR3 bases: TGTGCCAGCAGCGTGAGGGGGACATCTACCTACGAGCAGTACTTC. As protein: CASSVRGTSTYEQYF. J is TRBJ2-5 and V is TRBV7-8, with D possibly TRBD1 on 6 matching bases. Judging by the DNA end, TRBJ2-7 fits better; the J call may be wrong. Germline V gene sequence: CDR1 SGHVS, CDR2 FQNEAQ. This CDR3 contains 15 residues.

CDR3 sequence reads: CASSIRGRANYGYTF. In DNA form, the CDR3 reads TGTGCCAGTAGTATACGGGGACGTGCTAACTATGGCTACACCTTC. V is TRBV19 and J is TRBJ1-2, with a possible D match to TRBD1 (5 bases). CDR3 length equals 15 residues. The germline CDR1 and CDR2 sequences are LNHDA and SQIVND (reference sequence). V lost 2 bases and J lost 0, with 10 bases in between.